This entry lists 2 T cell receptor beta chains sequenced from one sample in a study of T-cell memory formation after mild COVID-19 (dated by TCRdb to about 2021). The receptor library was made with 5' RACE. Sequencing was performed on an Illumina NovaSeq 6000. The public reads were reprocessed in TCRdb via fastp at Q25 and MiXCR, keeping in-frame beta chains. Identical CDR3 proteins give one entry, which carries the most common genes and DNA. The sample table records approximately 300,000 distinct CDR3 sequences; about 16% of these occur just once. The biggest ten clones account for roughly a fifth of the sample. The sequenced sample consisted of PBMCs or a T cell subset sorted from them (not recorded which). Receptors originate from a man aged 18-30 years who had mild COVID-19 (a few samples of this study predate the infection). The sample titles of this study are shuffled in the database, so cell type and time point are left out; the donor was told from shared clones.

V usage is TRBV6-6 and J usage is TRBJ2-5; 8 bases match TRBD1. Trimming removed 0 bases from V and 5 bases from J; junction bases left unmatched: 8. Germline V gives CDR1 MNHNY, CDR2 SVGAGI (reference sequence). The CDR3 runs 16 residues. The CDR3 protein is CASSYSGGRGRETQYF. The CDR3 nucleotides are TGTGCCAGCAGTTACTCGGGCGGCAGGGGGCGCGAGACCCAGTACTTC.

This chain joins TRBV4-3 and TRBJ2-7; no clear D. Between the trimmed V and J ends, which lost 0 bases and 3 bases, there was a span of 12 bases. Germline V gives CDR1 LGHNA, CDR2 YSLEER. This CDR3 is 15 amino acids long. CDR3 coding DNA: TGCGCCAGCAGCCAAGAATGGCAAGCCCACTACGAGCAGTACTTC. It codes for CASSQEWQAHYEQYF.